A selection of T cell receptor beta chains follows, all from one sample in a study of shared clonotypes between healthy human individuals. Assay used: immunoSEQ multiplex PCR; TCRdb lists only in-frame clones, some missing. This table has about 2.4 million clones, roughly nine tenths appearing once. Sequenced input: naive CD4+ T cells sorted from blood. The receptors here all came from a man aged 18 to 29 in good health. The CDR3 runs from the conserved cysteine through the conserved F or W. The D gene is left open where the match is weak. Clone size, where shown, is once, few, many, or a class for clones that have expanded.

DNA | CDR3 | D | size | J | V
TGTGCCAGCAGTTTAGACGGACTCCCCACAGATACGCAGTATTTT | CASSLDGLPTDTQYF | . | once | TRBJ2-3 | TRBV27
TGTGCCAGCAGCTTAGCCCTCCGGCGGAACACTGAAGCTTTCTTT | CASSLALRRNTEAFF | . | once | TRBJ1-1 | TRBV7-9
TGTGCCAGCAGTTCGATACCACAGGGGGCTTATTCACCCCTCCACTTT | CASSSIPQGAYSPLHF | TRBD1 | . | TRBJ1-6 | TRBV27
TGTGCCAGCTCACTCAGGGACAGGGGAAGTCAGCCCCAGCATTTT | CASSLRDRGSQPQHF | TRBD1 | few | TRBJ1-5 | TRBV18
TGTGCCAGCAGCTTGTGGAGGACCGGGGAGCTGTTTTTT | CASSLWRTGELFF | . | . | TRBJ2-2 | TRBV7-2
TGCGCCAGCAGCTTGACTGCAGGGACCCCGGGCATCACAGATACGCAGTATTTT | CASSLTAGTPGITDTQYF | . | . | TRBJ2-3 | TRBV4-1
TGTGCCAGCAGCTCGGGACAGGGCGGCAATCAGCCCCAGCATTTT | CASSSGQGGNQPQHF | TRBD1 | . | TRBJ1-5 | TRBV5-4
TGTGCCAGCAGCCCCAGGGAGACAGATACGCAGTATTTT | CASSPRETDTQYF | . | . | TRBJ2-3 | TRBV7-2
TGTGCCAGCAGCTTGGGAGTGGGGAGTCCCGAAGCTTTCTTT | CASSLGVGSPEAFF | . | . | TRBJ1-1 | TRBV5-6
TGTGCCTGGACTGGGGACAGGAGCTCCTACGAGCAGTACTTC | CAWTGDRSSYEQYF | TRBD1 | . | TRBJ2-7 | TRBV30
TGTGCCAGCAGAACAGACAGGTCCTACGAGCAGTACTTC | CASRTDRSYEQYF | . | . | TRBJ2-7 | TRBV6-1
TGTGCCAGCAGAGGGAGCTCCGGGACAGGGGCTTTTCCCTACGAGCAGTACTTC | CASRGSSGTGAFPYEQYF | TRBD1 | . | TRBJ2-7 | TRBV28
TGTGCCAGCAGCTGGGGACAGGGGGCAGGTCAGCCCCAGCATTTT | CASSWGQGAGQPQHF | TRBD1 | . | TRBJ1-5 | TRBV5-8
TGTGCCAGCAGCCCGGGGGACAGGGTGGGCTCACCCCTCCACTTT | CASSPGDRVGSPLHF | TRBD1 | . | TRBJ1-6 | TRBV5-6
TGTGCCAGCAGTTGCGATACCCCGGGACAGGAAAATTCACCCCTCCACTTT | CASSCDTPGQENSPLHF | TRBD1 | . | TRBJ1-6 | TRBV6-7
TGTGCCAGCAGTTATGGACAAGGGTATCAGCCCCAGCATTTT | CASSYGQGYQPQHF | . | . | TRBJ1-5 | TRBV6-6
TGTGCCAGCAGCTTAGGGGTTGCGGGAGGGCCCGCCTACAATGAGCAGTTCTTC | CASSLGVAGGPAYNEQFF | TRBD2 | . | TRBJ2-1 | TRBV7-9
TGTGCCAGCAGCTATAACTACGAGCAGTACTTC | CASSYNYEQYF | . | . | TRBJ2-7 | TRBV6-5
TGCGCCAGCAGCCCCGAGGGCAATGGCTACACCTTC | CASSPEGNGYTF | . | once | TRBJ1-2 | TRBV5-1
TGTGCCAGCACCATTACAGGGGGTAATTCACCCCTCCACTTT | CASTITGGNSPLHF | TRBD1 | . | TRBJ1-6 | TRBV6-6
TGTGCCATCAGTGAGATGATGACAGGGAGCCGGCTAAATACGCAGTATTTT | CAISEMMTGSRLNTQYF | TRBD1 | . | TRBJ2-3 | TRBV10-3
TGCCGACAGGGGGCTCAGGAGACCCAGTACTTC | CRQGAQETQYF | TRBD1 | . | TRBJ2-5 | TRBV23-1
TGTGCCAGCAGCCTAGCGGGGTACACAGATACGCAGTATTTT | CASSLAGYTDTQYF | TRBD2 | . | TRBJ2-3 | TRBV6-1
TGTGCCAGTACTCGGACTAGCGGGCTTGAGCAGTTCTTC | CASTRTSGLEQFF | TRBD2 | . | TRBJ2-1 | TRBV27
TGTGCCAGCAAGGGCGGTACTAACACCGGGGAGCTGTTTTTT | CASKGGTNTGELFF | . | . | TRBJ2-2 | TRBV7-9
TGCGCCAGCAGCTTGTCGAACAGGGGCGAGACCCAGTACTTC | CASSLSNRGETQYF | TRBD1 | once | TRBJ2-5 | TRBV5-1
TGTGCCAGCAGGCTTCGGGACGGACGAGGAGCTTTCTTT | CASRLRDGRGAFF | . | few | TRBJ1-1 | TRBV6-5
TGTGCCAGCAGCTCCAATACAGGGCGGGCTAATGAAAAACTGTTTTTT | CASSSNTGRANEKLFF | . | . | TRBJ1-4 | TRBV7-2
TGTGCCAGCAGCTTAGTTGGGGTCGGTGAAAAACTGTTTTTT | CASSLVGVGEKLFF | . | . | TRBJ1-4 | TRBV7-9
TGTGCCAGCTCAGACCAGCGGGGGGACTACAATGAGCAGTTCTTC | CASSDQRGDYNEQFF | TRBD2 | once | TRBJ2-1 | TRBV18
TGTGCCAGCAGATGGGGGACAGTCTCCTACGAGCAGTACTTC | CASRWGTVSYEQYF | TRBD1 | . | TRBJ2-7 | TRBV6-1
TGTGCCAGCAGTGGGCAGGGGAAGGCCACTGAAGCTTTCTTT | CASSGQGKATEAFF | . | . | TRBJ1-1 | TRBV6-1
TGCGCCAGTGGACTAGCGGGGGGCACAGATACGCAGTATTTT | CASGLAGGTDTQYF | TRBD2 | . | TRBJ2-3 | TRBV10-2
TGTGCCAGCAGCTTAAGGGGACAGGGTGGAGAGACCCAGTACTTC | CASSLRGQGGETQYF | TRBD1 | . | TRBJ2-5 | TRBV7-3
TGTGCCAGCAGTGAAGAGAACGGGGTTTTGGGGACTGAAGCTTTCTTT | CASSEENGVLGTEAFF | . | . | TRBJ1-1 | TRBV2
TGTGCCAGCAGCTTTGTGGGGACAGGGATTGGCTACACCTTC | CASSFVGTGIGYTF | TRBD1 | . | TRBJ1-2 | TRBV7-2
TGTGCCAGCAGCCCAGCGGGACAGCCGAACACCGGGGAGCTGTTTTTT | CASSPAGQPNTGELFF | . | . | TRBJ2-2 | TRBV7-9
TGTGCCAGCAGCCCGCCGGGACCCTATGGCGGGGAGCTGTTTTTT | CASSPPGPYGGELFF | . | . | TRBJ2-2 | TRBV13
TGTGCCAGCTCAAGAAGCGTAAGGCTAGCGTCCTACAATGAGCAGTTCTTC | CASSRSVRLASYNEQFF | . | . | TRBJ2-1 | TRBV6-4
TGTGCCAGCAGTGAAAATTTAGTGGGCAGGGGGCCGACTGAAGCTTTCTTT | CASSENLVGRGPTEAFF | TRBD1 | . | TRBJ1-1 | TRBV2
TGTGCCAGCAGCGGCCACCCCAGCGGGGGGTCGCAGTACTTC | CASSGHPSGGSQYF | TRBD2 | once | TRBJ2-7 | TRBV7-2
TGTGCCAGCAGTACCCGGACCGGGACAGGGGTTCAGCCCCAGCATTTT | CASSTRTGTGVQPQHF | TRBD1 | . | TRBJ1-5 | TRBV27
TGTGCCAGCTGGGTAGAGTTTAATTCACCCCTCCACTTT | CASWVEFNSPLHF | . | few | TRBJ1-6 | TRBV6-1
TGCGCCAGCAGTGAGGGGGACAGGGGATTACATAGTGAAAAACTGTTTTTT | CASSEGDRGLHSEKLFF | TRBD1 | . | TRBJ1-4 | TRBV10-2
TGTGCCAGCAGCGTAAGCTGGGGGACCGAGCAGTACTTC | CASSVSWGTEQYF | . | . | TRBJ2-7 | TRBV7-2
TGTGCCAGCTCACCAATCACTGAAGCTTTCTTT | CASSPITEAFF | . | few | TRBJ1-1 | TRBV18